These 26 T cell receptor beta chains originate from one sample sequenced in a study of blood T cell repertoires in COVID-19. Here immunoSEQ multiplex PCR was the method, and the copy in TCRdb shows in-frame clones only, minus some. In the table there are 200,000 to 300,000 clones, around nine tenths of which are singletons. Material for sequencing was peripheral blood. The receptor set was obtained from a man younger than 40 with active or convalescent COVID-19.

The chain has TRBV5-5 and TRBJ1-4, with D possibly TRBD1 on 5 matching bases. V was trimmed by 7 bases and J by 5 bases, leaving 15 bases between them. The CDR3 totals 14 residues. Germline V lookup: CDR1 SGHKS, CDR2 YYEKEE (reference sequence). CDR3 nucleotide sequence: TGTGCCAGCGCCCTGGGCGGGGGAAATGAAAAACTGTTTTTT. Amino acid sequence: CASALGGGNEKLFF.

This chain joins TRBV6-5 and TRBJ2-7; a possible D gene is TRBD2 (6 bases). The germline V and J ends were trimmed by 0 bases and 1 base, with 10 bases remaining between them. The CDR3 loop spans 15 amino acids. Germline loops: CDR1 MNHEY, CDR2 SVGAGI. CDR3 coding DNA: TGTGCCAGCAGTTACTCGGTTCGGGGGTCCTACGAGCAGTACTTC. It specifies CASSYSVRGSYEQYF.

This clone was observed once. This chain uses TRBV30 with TRBJ1-1; 7 bases fit TRBD1. V was pared by 5 bases and J by 4 bases, with 7 bases of the junction left unmatched. The CDR3 totals 13 residues. Per germline, CDR1 GTSNPN and CDR2 SVGIG (reference sequence). This CDR3 is CAWFLTGSTEAFF. The DNA of the CDR3 is TGTGCCTGGTTTTTGACAGGGAGCACTGAAGCTTTCTTT.

The J gene is TRBJ1-2, the V gene TRBV27; TRBD1 matches 8 bases. CDR3 length: 16 amino acids. Unmatched junction bases numbered 8, after V lost 3 bases and J lost 2 bases. Germline values: CDR1 MNHEY, CDR2 SMNVEV (reference sequence). The CDR3 loop reads CASSLKSRDRNYGYTF. The CDR3 DNA sequence: TGTGCCAGCAGTTTGAAGTCCCGGGACAGGAACTATGGCTACACCTTC.

The chain joins TRBV7-2 to TRBJ2-5; a weak D match, TRBD1 (5 bases). CDR3 size: 13 residues. CDR1 and CDR2 (germline): SGHTA, FQGNSA. V shed 2 bases and J shed 3 bases, with 7 bases lying between them. This chain's CDR3 is CASSLFREETQYF. CDR3 DNA sequence: TGTGCCAGCAGCTTATTCAGGGAAGAGACCCAGTACTTC.

The genes are TRBV11-2 and TRBJ1-2; 12 bases fit TRBD1. Germline V gene lookup returns CDR1 SGHAT and CDR2 FQNNGV. Losses at the gene ends were 4 bases for V and 8 bases for J; bases not matched to a gene: 8. CDR3 length: 15 residues. CDR3 amino acids: CASSSNRDRGLGYTF. The DNA for the CDR3 is TGTGCCAGCAGCTCCAACCGGGACAGGGGGCTAGGCTACACCTTC.

The chain has TRBV4-2 and TRBJ2-2; D possibly corresponds to TRBD1 (6 bases). Germline V lookup: CDR1 LGHNA, CDR2 YNFKEQ. This CDR3 is built from 16 residues. Trimming cost V 3 bases and J 4 bases, with 15 bases left between them. For the CDR3, the DNA is TGTGCCAGCAGCCAGGAACAGGGTTCGAGCACCGGGGAGCTGTTTTTT. Translated, it gives CASSQEQGSSTGELFF.

The chain links TRBV5-6 to TRBJ1-3; D not certain. The germline CDR1 and CDR2 sequences are SGHDT and YYEEEE. The CDR3 has 15 residues. V was trimmed by 1 base and J by 0 bases, leaving 8 bases between them. CDR3 sequence (DNA): TGTGCCAGCAGCTTGCGGTCTATCTCTGGAAACACCATATATTTT. Its protein product is CASSLRSISGNTIYF.

This chain uses TRBV4-1 with TRBJ2-7; possibly TRBD2 for D (5 bases). The CDR3 length is 15 residues. V dropped 2 bases and J dropped 5 bases, with 16 bases sitting between them. Germline values: CDR1 MGHRA, CDR2 YSYEKL. In DNA form, the CDR3 reads TGCGCCAGCAGCCAAATTGGCGGGCCTATCCACGAGCAGTACTTC. Protein sequence: CASSQIGGPIHEQYF.

This chain joins TRBV13 and TRBJ2-7; 12 nucleotides align to TRBD2. The germline V gene has CDR1 PRHDT and CDR2 FYEKMQ (reference sequence). Trimming removed 2 bases from V and 0 bases from J; junction bases left unmatched: 5. CDR3 length: 17 amino acids. The DNA for the CDR3 is TGTGCCAGCAGCTTAAGACTAGCGGGGGTATCCTCCTACGAGCAGTACTTC. Amino acids: CASSLRLAGVSSYEQYF.

This rearrangement joins TRBV18 to TRBJ1-2; a weak D match, TRBD1 (5 bases). Per the germline V gene, CDR1 is KGHSH and CDR2 is LQKENI. V lost 0 bases and J lost 4, with 12 bases in between. The CDR3 sequence is 15 residues long. CDR3 bases: TGTGCCAGCTCACCACCGACTGGGGGGGTCTATGGCTACACCTTC. This gives the protein CASSPPTGGVYGYTF.

Points on this clone: The junction departs from germline at one end; a sequencing error may be responsible. The V and J genes are TRBV27 and TRBJ2-3; a possible D gene is TRBD2 (6 bases). Per germline, CDR1 MNHEY and CDR2 SMNVEV (reference sequence). The CDR3 is 14 amino acids. The CDR3: CASSISSGTDTQYF. The DNA for the CDR3 is TGTGCCAGCAGTATATCTAGCGGCACAGATACGCAGTATTTT.

This clone was recorded a few times. The rearrangement links TRBV7-2 to TRBJ1-1; 8 nucleotides agree with TRBD1. CDR3 length: 15 amino acids. Germline V gene sequence: CDR1 SGHTA, CDR2 FQGNSA. V shed 5 bases and J 5 bases; nucleotides not matched to a gene: 10. DNA of the CDR3: TGTGCCAGCAGCGAAGACAGGGGATTTACTACTGAAGCTTTCTTT. Translating it yields CASSEDRGFTTEAFF.

This clone was picked up one time. The chain carries TRBV5-6 and TRBJ2-7; no clear D gene. This CDR3 comprises 14 residues. Trimming removed 0 bases at V and 0 bases at J, with 7 bases between. The V gene's germline CDR1 is SGHDT and CDR2 YYEEEE. CDR3 amino acids: CASSLAPDSYEQYF. CDR3 in DNA: TGTGCCAGCAGCTTGGCCCCAGACTCCTACGAGCAGTACTTC. The variable domain in full, with the rest retrieved from reference TRBV5-6 and TRBJ2-7, is DAGVTQSPTHLIKTRGQQVTLRCSPKSGHDTVSWYQQALGQGPQFIFQYYEEEERQRGNFPDRFSGHQFPNYSSELNVNALLLGDSALYLCASSLAPDSYEQYFGPGTRLTVT.

The chain is built from TRBV25-1 and TRBJ2-1; 16 nucleotides agree with TRBD2. Per germline, CDR1 MGHDK and CDR2 SYGVNS. The CDR3 contains 16 residues. The V gene end was trimmed by 6 bases and the J gene end by 7 bases; junction bases not matched to a gene: 6. The CDR3 bases are TGTGCCAGCAGAGCGGGACTAGCGGGGGGGGGTAATGAGCAGTTCTTC. It codes for CASRAGLAGGGNEQFF.

The genes are TRBV19 and TRBJ2-7; no clear D gene. V lost 5 bases and J lost 3, with 14 bases in between. The V gene's germline CDR1 is LNHDA and CDR2 SQIVND (reference sequence). This CDR3 contains 14 residues. The CDR3 loop is CASSGEPEVYEQYF. The CDR3 DNA reads as TGTGCCAGTAGTGGTGAGCCCGAGGTCTACGAGCAGTACTTC. The full variable domain, in which reference TRBV19 and TRBJ2-7 provide the parts outside the CDR3, is DGGITQSPKYLFRKEGQNVTLSCEQNLNHDAMYWYRQDPGQGLRLIYYSQIVNDFQKGDIAEGYSVSREKKESFPLTVTSAQKNPTAFYLCASSGEPEVYEQYFGPGTRLTVT.

The rearrangement joins TRBV4-3 to TRBJ2-2; a possible D gene is TRBD2 (5 bases). Germline V gene data show CDR1 as LGHNA and CDR2 as YSLEER. V lost 0 bases, J lost 0 bases, and 11 bases lay in between. The CDR3 has 17 residues. The CDR3 spells CASSQDGTAANTGELFF. For the CDR3, the DNA is TGCGCCAGCAGCCAAGATGGTACAGCGGCGAACACCGGGGAGCTGTTTTTT.

This chain uses TRBV7-2 with TRBJ1-2; D might be TRBD1 (5 bases). Germline-derived CDR1 and CDR2 are SGHTA and FQGNSA. This CDR3 has 16 amino acids. V was trimmed by 2 bases and J by 1 base, leaving 14 bases between them. CDR3 DNA: TGTGCCAGCAGCTTATCCCTTTTTGACAGTAACTATGGCTACACCTTC. It translates to CASSLSLFDSNYGYTF.

The CDR3 region is CASSPLAGLTDTQYF. CDR3 nucleotide sequence: TGTGCCAGCAGCCCATTAGCGGGACTCACAGATACGCAGTATTTT. The V and J genes are TRBV7-3 and TRBJ2-3; 8 positions agree with TRBD2. The V and J ends lost 5 bases and 2 bases, in that order; junction bases with no gene match: 6. Germline V gene lookup returns CDR1 SGHTA and CDR2 FQGTGA. The CDR3 sequence is 15 residues long. Together with reference TRBV7-3 and TRBJ2-3, the CDR3 gives the full variable domain: GAGVSQTPSNKVTEKGKYVELRCDPISGHTALYWYRQSLGQGPEFLIYFQGTGAADDSGLPNDRFFAVRPEGSVSTLKIQRTERGDSAVYLCASSPLAGLTDTQYFGPGTRLTVL.

CDR3 residues: CASSSWGGGQPQHF. The CDR3 DNA sequence: TGTGCCAGCAGTTCCTGGGGGGGCGGGCAGCCCCAGCATTTT. The genes are TRBV28 and TRBJ1-5; a possible D gene is TRBD1 (6 bases). Germline loops: CDR1 MDHEN, CDR2 SYDVKM. CDR3 length equals 14 residues. V was clipped by 4 bases and J by 7 bases, with 14 bases between them.

V gene TRBV5-1 combines with J gene TRBJ2-3, with D possibly TRBD2 on 5 matching bases. Germline V gives CDR1 SGHRS, CDR2 YFSETQ. The V and J ends lost 0 bases and 3 bases respectively, with 8 bases between them. This CDR3 has 14 amino acids. The CDR3 sequence is CASSLAGVTDTQYF. CDR3 coding DNA: TGCGCCAGCAGCTTGGCCGGGGTAACAGATACGCAGTATTTT.

This clone was recorded once. The CDR3 loop is CASSLGVDYYEQYF. The CDR3 DNA is TGTGCCAGCAGCTTAGGTGTTGACTACTACGAGCAGTACTTC. The genes are TRBV7-2 and TRBJ2-7, with D perhaps TRBD2 (5 bases). CDR1 and CDR2 from the germline V gene are SGHTA and FQGNSA. V lost 1 base, J lost 3 bases, and 10 bases lay in between. CDR3 length: 14 residues.

The CDR3 DNA sequence: TGTGCCAGCTCGGAACAGGGTAGACAAGAGACCCAGTACTTC. Its protein product is CASSEQGRQETQYF. The V and J genes are TRBV18 and TRBJ2-5, with a tentative D call TRBD1 (6 bases). CDR1 and CDR2 (germline): KGHSH, LQKENI. The CDR3 is made up of 14 amino acids. The V gene lost 6 bases and the J gene lost 2 bases, with 13 bases spanning the gap.

The chain is built from TRBV2 and TRBJ2-1; the match to TRBD2 covers 10 bases. Germline V gene sequence: CDR1 SNHLY, CDR2 FYNNEI. This CDR3 comprises 14 residues. With 4 bases clipped from V and 5 bases from J, the junction kept 2 bases outside the gene matches. CDR3 bases: TGTGCCAGCAGTGTTGGACTAGCGGACAATGAGCAGTTCTTC. Encoded protein: CASSVGLADNEQFF.

The V and J genes are TRBV30 and TRBJ2-7, with 8 bases identical to TRBD2. Germline V gives CDR1 GTSNPN, CDR2 SVGIG (reference sequence). Trimming took 1 base from V and 0 from J; bases not matched to a gene: 5. The CDR3 is 15 amino acids. The CDR3 DNA reads TGTGCCTGGAGTGGAATCACTAGCGGCTCCTACGAGCAGTACTTC. Protein product: CAWSGITSGSYEQYF.

In this sample, this clone turned up once. The chain carries TRBV5-1 and TRBJ1-3, with D hard to call. In germline, CDR1 is SGHRS, CDR2 YFSETQ. V gave up 7 bases and J gave up 0 bases, with 11 bases separating them. This CDR3 contains 14 residues. CDR3 region: CASHDGNSGNTIYF. The CDR3 DNA reads TGCGCCAGCCACGACGGGAACTCTGGAAACACCATATATTTT.